Listed below are T cell receptor beta chains from one sample, sequenced in a study of regulatory T cells in long-lasting Graves disease. TCRdb reanalysed the multiplex PCR reads using MiXCR and keeps one entry per CDR3 protein. The profile covers about 290,000 distinct CDR3 sequences, with 22% appearing a single time and just over 55% taken by the ten largest. The specimen was peripheral blood mononuclear cells (PBMCs), collected when the disease was refractory, from a patient treated with antithyroid drugs. The receptors were sampled from a female donor with Graves disease. Both conserved end residues are part of each CDR3. The D gene is left open where the match is weak. For some rows the clone size is stated as once, few or many, or as a class when expanded; others skip it.

V gene: TRBV11-2
J gene: TRBJ1-2
CDR3 length: 11
clone size: few
D gene: .
CDR3 protein: CASSGDYGYTF
CDR3 DNA: TGTGCCAGCAGCGGGGACTATGGCTACACCTTC

V gene: TRBV7-2
J gene: TRBJ2-2
CDR3 length: 14
clone size: .
D gene: .
CDR3 protein: CASSLERGTGELFF
CDR3 DNA: TGTGCCAGCAGCTTGGAGAGAGGGACCGGGGAGCTGTTTTTT

V gene: TRBV6-2/TRBV6-3
J gene: TRBJ2-2
CDR3 length: 18
clone size: few
D gene: TRBD2
CDR3 protein: CASSSPGLAGGTTGELFF
CDR3 DNA: TGTGCCAGCAGTTCTCCGGGACTAGCGGGAGGGACCACCGGGGAGCTGTTTTTT

V gene: TRBV30
J gene: TRBJ1-4
CDR3 length: 14
clone size: many
D gene: .
CDR3 protein: CAWSVPSRREKLFF
CDR3 DNA: TGTGCCTGGAGTGTACCATCACGACGGGAAAAACTGTTTTTT

V gene: TRBV7-9
J gene: TRBJ2-2
CDR3 length: 17
clone size: .
D gene: TRBD2
CDR3 protein: CASSLGWGRANTGELFF
CDR3 DNA: TGTGCCAGCAGCTTAGGATGGGGGAGGGCGAACACCGGGGAGCTGTTTTTT

V gene: TRBV6-1
J gene: TRBJ1-1
CDR3 length: 11
clone size: few
D gene: .
CDR3 protein: CASNGGYEAFF
CDR3 DNA: TGTGCCAGCAATGGCGGTTACGAAGCTTTCTTT

V gene: TRBV7-6
J gene: TRBJ2-5
CDR3 length: 16
clone size: few
D gene: TRBD1
CDR3 protein: CASSLGQGDMQETQYF
CDR3 DNA: TGTGCCAGCAGCTTAGGACAGGGGGACATGCAAGAGACCCAGTACTTC

V gene: TRBV11-2
J gene: TRBJ2-3
CDR3 length: 14
clone size: .
D gene: TRBD2
CDR3 protein: CASTPGGNTDTQYF
CDR3 DNA: TGTGCCAGCACGCCGGGAGGGAACACAGATACGCAGTATTTT

V gene: TRBV28
J gene: TRBJ2-7
CDR3 length: 15
clone size: .
D gene: TRBD1
CDR3 protein: CASRTTGTGSYEQYF
CDR3 DNA: TGTGCCAGCAGGACGACCGGGACAGGCTCCTACGAGCAGTACTTC

V gene: TRBV7-9
J gene: TRBJ2-7
CDR3 length: 14
clone size: many
D gene: TRBD1
CDR3 protein: CASSPRTGQGEQYF
CDR3 DNA: TGTGCCAGCAGCCCCCGGACAGGGCAAGGAGAGCAGTACTTC